This note documents a single T cell receptor (beta chain) sequence. Enrollees, about 18 to 89 years old, lived in about two dozen US areas. Recovered Cohort 3 donors showed two negative PCRs, clearance, or symptom resolution. Only in-frame clones appear in the TCRdb table, and some are missing; sequencing was by immunoSEQ multiplex PCR. Among a few hundred thousand clones listed, approximately 84% were seen once. The data derive from a study of blood T cell repertoires in COVID-19. Study as a whole: COVID-19 samples collected from the United States, Italy and Spain covered acute and convalescent phases. PBMCs, B-cell-depleted T cells, or T cells were the source of the cDNA or gDNA that made up the material.

Germline lookup yields CDR1 ENHRY and CDR2 SYGVKD. The CDR3 length is 15 residues. The V gene lost 2 bases and the J gene lost 0 bases, with 10 bases spanning the gap. Sequencing was done on a sample of PBMCs or T cells enriched from blood (not recorded which). This sequence originates from a woman aged 25 to 45 who had recovered from COVID-19. This sequence joins TRBV10-3 and TRBJ1-1; D is possibly TRBD1 (6 bases). CDR3 DNA sequence: TGTGCCATCAGTGAGGGACAGCTCATGAACACTGAAGCTTTCTTT. The encoded protein is CAISEGQLMNTEAFF.